This T cell receptor beta chain comes out of a study of T-cell memory formation after mild COVID-19. TCRdb reanalysed the 5' RACE reads using MiXCR and keeps one entry per CDR3 protein. The sample consists of roughly 100,000 distinct CDR3 sequences, around 13% of them appearing once. The CDR3 has 13 residues. V was pared by 4 bases and J by 4 bases, with 12 bases between. Germline V gene lookup returns CDR1 SGHDT and CDR2 YYEEEE. Sequencing input: PBMCs or a T cell subset sorted from them (not recorded which). The receptor was isolated from an adult woman who had mild COVID-19 (a few samples of this study predate the infection). Cell type and time point are not known. The V and J genes are TRBV5-6 and TRBJ2-7, with D uncertain. The chain's CDR3 is CASSRSVVYEQYF. The CDR3 coding sequence is TGTGCCAGCAGCCGAAGTGTCGTGTACGAGCAGTACTTC. Full variable domain (rest looked up from reference TRBV5-6 and TRBJ2-7): DAGVTQSPTHLIKTRGQQVTLRCSPKSGHDTVSWYQQALGQGPQFIFQYYEEEERQRGNFPDRFSGHQFPNYSSELNVNALLLGDSALYLCASSRSVVYEQYFGPGTRLTVT.